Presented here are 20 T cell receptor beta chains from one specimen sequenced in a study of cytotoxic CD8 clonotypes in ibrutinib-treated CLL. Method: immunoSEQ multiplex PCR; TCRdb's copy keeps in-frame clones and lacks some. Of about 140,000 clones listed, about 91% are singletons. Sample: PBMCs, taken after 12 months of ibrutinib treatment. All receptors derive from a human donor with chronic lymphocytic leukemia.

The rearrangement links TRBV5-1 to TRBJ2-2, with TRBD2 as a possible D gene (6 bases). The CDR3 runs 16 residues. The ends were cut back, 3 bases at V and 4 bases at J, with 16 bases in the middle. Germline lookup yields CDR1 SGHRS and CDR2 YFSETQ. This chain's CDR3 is CASSSRGSGGTGELFF. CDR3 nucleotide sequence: TGCGCCAGCAGCTCCCGGGGGAGTGGGGGCACCGGGGAGCTGTTTTTT.

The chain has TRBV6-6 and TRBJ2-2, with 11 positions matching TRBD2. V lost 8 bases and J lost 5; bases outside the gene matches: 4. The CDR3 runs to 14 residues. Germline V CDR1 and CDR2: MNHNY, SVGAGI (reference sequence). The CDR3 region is CASVAGGRTGELFF. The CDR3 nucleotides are TGTGCCAGCGTAGCGGGAGGGCGGACCGGGGAGCTGTTTTTT.

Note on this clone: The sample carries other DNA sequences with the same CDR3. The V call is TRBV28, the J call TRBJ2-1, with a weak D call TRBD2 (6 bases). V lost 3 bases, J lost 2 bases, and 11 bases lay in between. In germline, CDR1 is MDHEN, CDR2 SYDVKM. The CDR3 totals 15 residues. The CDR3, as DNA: TGTGCCAGCAGTTTGTCCGGGAGACCCTACAATGAGCAGTTCTTC. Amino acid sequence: CASSLSGRPYNEQFF.

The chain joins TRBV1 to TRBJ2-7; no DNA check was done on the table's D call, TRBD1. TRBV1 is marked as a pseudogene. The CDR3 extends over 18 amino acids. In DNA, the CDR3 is TGCACCAGCAGCCAGCCCCAAGACAGGGGCGGGAATCTTTACGAGCAGTACTTC. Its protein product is CTSSQPQDRGGNLYEQYF.

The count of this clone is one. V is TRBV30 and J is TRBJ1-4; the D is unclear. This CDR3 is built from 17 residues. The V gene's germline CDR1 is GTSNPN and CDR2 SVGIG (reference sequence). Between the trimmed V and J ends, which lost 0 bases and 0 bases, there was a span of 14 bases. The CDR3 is CAWSVIPGFTTNEKLFF. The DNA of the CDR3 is TGTGCCTGGAGTGTAATTCCAGGATTCACAACTAATGAAAAACTGTTTTTT.

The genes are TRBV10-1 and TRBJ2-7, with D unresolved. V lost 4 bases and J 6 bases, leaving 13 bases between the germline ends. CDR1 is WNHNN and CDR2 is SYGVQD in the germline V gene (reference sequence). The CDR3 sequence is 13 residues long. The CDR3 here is CASSVLDTAEQYF. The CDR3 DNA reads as TGCGCCAGCAGTGTTCTAGACACGGCCGAGCAGTACTTC.

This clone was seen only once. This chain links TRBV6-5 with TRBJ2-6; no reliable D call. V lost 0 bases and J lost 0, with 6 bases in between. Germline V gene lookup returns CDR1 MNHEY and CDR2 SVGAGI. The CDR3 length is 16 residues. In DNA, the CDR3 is TGTGCCAGCAGTTACTCGGAGTCCTCTGGGGCCAACGTCCTGACTTTC. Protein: CASSYSESSGANVLTF.

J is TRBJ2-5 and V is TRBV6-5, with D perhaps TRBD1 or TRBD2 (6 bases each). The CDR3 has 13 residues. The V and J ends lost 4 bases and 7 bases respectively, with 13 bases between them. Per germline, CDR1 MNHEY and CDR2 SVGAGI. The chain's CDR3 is CASSSRGGGTQYF. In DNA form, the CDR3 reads TGTGCCAGCAGTTCAAGAGGGGGAGGGACCCAGTACTTC.

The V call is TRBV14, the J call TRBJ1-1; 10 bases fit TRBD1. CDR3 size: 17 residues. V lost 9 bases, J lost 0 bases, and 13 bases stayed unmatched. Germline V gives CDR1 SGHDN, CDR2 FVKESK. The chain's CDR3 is CASAQTGGNWMNTEAFF. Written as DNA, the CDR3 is TGTGCCAGTGCACAGACAGGGGGCAACTGGATGAACACTGAAGCTTTCTTT.

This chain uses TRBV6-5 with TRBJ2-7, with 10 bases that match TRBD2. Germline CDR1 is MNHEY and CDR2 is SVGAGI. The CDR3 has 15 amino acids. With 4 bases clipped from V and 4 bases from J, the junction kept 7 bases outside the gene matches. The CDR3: CASSSPGLAEYEQYF. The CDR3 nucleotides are TGTGCCAGCAGTTCCCCCGGACTAGCGGAGTACGAGCAGTACTTC.

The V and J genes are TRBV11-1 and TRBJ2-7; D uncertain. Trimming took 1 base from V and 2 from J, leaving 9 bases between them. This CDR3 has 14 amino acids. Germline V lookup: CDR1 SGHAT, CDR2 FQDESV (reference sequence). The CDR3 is CASSLVDGAYEQYF. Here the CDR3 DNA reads TGTGCCAGCAGCTTAGTGGACGGCGCCTACGAGCAGTACTTC.

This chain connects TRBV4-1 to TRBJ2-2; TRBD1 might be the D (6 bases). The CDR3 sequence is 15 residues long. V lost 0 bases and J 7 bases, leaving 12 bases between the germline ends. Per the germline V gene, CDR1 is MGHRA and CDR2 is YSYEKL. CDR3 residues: CASSQERQGSGELFF. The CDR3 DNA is TGCGCCAGCAGCCAAGAACGGCAGGGGAGCGGGGAGCTGTTTTTT.

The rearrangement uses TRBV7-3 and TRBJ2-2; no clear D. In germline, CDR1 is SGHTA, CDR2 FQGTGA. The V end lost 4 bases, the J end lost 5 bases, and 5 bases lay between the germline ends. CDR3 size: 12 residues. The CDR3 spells CASSSPTGELFF. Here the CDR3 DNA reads TGTGCCAGCAGCTCCCCGACCGGGGAGCTGTTTTTT.

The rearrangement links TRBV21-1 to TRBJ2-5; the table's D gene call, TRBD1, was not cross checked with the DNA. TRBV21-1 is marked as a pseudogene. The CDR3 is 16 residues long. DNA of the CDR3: TGTGCCAGCAGCCAATCGGACAGAAAAAAACAAGAGACCCAGTACTTC. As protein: CASSQSDRKKQETQYF.

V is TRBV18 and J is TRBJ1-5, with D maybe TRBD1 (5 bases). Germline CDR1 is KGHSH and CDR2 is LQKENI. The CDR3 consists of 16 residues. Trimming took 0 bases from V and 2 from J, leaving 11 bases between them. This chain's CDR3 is CASSPPRGLGNQPQHF. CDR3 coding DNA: TGTGCCAGCTCACCACCGAGGGGATTGGGCAATCAGCCCCAGCATTTT.

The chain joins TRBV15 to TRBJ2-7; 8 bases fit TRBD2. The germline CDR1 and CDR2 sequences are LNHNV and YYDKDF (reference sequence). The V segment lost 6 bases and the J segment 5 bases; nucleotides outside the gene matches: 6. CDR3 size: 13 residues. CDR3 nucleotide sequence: TGTGCCACCAGAGGGACTAGTACTAACGAGCAGTACTTC. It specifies CATRGTSTNEQYF.

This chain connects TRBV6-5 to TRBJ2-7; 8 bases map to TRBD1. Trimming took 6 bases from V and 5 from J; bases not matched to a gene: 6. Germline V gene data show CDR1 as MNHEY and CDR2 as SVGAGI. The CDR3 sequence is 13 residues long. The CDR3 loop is CASRRQGFHEQYF. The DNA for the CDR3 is TGTGCCAGCAGGCGACAGGGGTTCCACGAGCAGTACTTC.

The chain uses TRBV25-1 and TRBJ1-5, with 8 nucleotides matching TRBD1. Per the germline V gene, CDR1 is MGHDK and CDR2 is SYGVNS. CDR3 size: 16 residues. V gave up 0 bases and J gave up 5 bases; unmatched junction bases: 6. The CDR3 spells CASSEYQDREDQPQHF. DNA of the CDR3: TGTGCCAGCAGTGAATACCAGGACAGGGAGGATCAGCCCCAGCATTTT.

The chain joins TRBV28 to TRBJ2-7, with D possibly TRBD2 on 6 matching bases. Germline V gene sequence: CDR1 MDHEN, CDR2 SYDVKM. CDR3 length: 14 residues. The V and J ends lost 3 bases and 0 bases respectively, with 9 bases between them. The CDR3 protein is CASSLAGSSYEQYF. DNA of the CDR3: TGTGCCAGCAGTTTGGCCGGGAGCTCCTACGAGCAGTACTTC.

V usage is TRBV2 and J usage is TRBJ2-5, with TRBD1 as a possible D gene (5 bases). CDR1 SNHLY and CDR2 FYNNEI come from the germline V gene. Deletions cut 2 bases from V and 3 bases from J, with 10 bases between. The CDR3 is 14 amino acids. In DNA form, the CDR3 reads TGTGCCAGCAGTGAATGGGGCACTGAAGAGACCCAGTACTTC. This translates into CASSEWGTEETQYF.